This T cell receptor beta chain was sequenced during a study of cytomegalovirus exposure and HLA in healthy donors. Primers for the PCR totalled 60 Vbeta and 13 Jbeta. Assay used: immunoSEQ multiplex PCR; TCRdb lists only in-frame clones, some missing. The table includes 150,000 to 200,000 clones, 65% to 70% detected once. The CDR3 totals 13 residues. The V gene end was trimmed by 4 bases and the J gene end by 14 bases; junction bases not matched to a gene: 11. The receptor was isolated from a man aged 25 to 45 in good health and CMV-seropositive. Sample: PBMCs. The chain combines TRBV23-1 with TRBJ1-2, with TRBD1 matching over 9 bases. TRBV23-1 is marked as an open reading frame, function uncertain. Written as DNA, the CDR3 is TGCGCCAGCAGTCGAGGGACAGGGAAGTTCGAGACCTTC. Protein: CASSRGTGKFETF.